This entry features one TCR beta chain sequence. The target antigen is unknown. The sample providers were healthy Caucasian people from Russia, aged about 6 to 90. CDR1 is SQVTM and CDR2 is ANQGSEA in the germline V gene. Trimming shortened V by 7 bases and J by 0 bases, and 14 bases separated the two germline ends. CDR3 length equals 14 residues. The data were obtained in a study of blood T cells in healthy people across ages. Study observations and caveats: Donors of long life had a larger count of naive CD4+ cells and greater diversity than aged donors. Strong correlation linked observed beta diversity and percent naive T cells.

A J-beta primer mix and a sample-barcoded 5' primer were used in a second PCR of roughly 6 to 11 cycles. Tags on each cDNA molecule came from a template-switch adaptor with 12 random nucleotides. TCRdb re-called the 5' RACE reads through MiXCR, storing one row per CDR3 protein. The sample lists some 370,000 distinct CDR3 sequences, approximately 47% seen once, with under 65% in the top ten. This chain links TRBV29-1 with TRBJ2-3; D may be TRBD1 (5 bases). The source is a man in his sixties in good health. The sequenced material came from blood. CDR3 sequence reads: CSGMTVGSTDTQYF. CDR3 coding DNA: TGCAGCGGGATGACAGTGGGCAGCACAGATACGCAGTATTTT.